This TCR beta chain is from a study of early T cells in non-severe SARS-CoV-2 infection. The germline V gene encodes CDR1 KGHSH and CDR2 LQKENI. Trimming shortened V by 3 bases and J by 4 bases, and 12 bases separated the two germline ends. CDR3 length: 14 amino acids. TCRdb independently ran MiXCR on the 5' RACE reads; one entry per CDR3 protein. The table includes roughly 83,000 distinct CDR3 sequences, approximately 12% detected once. The specimen was whole blood, collected at baseline. The chain carries TRBV18 and TRBJ2-5, with D possibly matching TRBD2 (6 bases). This sequence originates from an adult who was a healthcare worker with PCR-confirmed SARS-CoV-2 infection or an uninfected control (not recorded which). CDR3 coding DNA: TGTGCCAGCTCACCCCCGGGGGATATAGAGACCCAGTACTTC. Translation gives CASSPPGDIETQYF.